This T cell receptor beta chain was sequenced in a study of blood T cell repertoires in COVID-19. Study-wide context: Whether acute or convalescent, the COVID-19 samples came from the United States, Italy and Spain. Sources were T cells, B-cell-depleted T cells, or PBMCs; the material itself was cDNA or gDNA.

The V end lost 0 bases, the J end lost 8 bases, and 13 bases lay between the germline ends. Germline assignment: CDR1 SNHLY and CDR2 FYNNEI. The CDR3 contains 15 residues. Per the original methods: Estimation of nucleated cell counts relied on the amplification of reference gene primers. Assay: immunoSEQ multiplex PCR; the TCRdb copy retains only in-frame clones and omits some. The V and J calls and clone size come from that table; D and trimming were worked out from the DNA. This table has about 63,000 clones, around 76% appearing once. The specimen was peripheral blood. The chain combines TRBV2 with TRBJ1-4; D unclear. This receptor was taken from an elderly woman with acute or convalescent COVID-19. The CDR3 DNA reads TGTGCCAGCAGTGAAGCGCGGGAAGGGCGGGAAAAACTGTTTTTT. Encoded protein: CASSEAREGREKLFF.